The T cell receptor (beta chain) under discussion was sequenced for a study of T-cell reconstitution after alpha-beta-depleted transplantation in children. Using unique molecular identifiers, the investigators prepared the TCRbeta library. TCRdb itself ran the PCR reads through MiXCR, one entry per CDR3 protein. The sample has roughly 200,000 distinct CDR3 sequences; about 14% are singletons. This clonotype was counted between two and nine times. The germline V gene encodes CDR1 WNHNN and CDR2 SYGVQD (reference sequence). This CDR3 has 13 residues. Trimming took 4 bases from V and 6 from J, leaving 12 bases between them.

The V and J genes are TRBV10-1 and TRBJ1-1, with D maybe TRBD1 (6 bases). The sequenced sample was PBMCs from the stem cell graft donor, obtained from the stem cell graft. The receptor's source is a human donor who donated a stem cell graft to a child with acute lymphoblastic leukemia. The CDR3 DNA sequence: TGCGCCAGCAGTGGACAGGACATGCCTGAAGCTTTCTTT. This gives the protein CASSGQDMPEAFF.